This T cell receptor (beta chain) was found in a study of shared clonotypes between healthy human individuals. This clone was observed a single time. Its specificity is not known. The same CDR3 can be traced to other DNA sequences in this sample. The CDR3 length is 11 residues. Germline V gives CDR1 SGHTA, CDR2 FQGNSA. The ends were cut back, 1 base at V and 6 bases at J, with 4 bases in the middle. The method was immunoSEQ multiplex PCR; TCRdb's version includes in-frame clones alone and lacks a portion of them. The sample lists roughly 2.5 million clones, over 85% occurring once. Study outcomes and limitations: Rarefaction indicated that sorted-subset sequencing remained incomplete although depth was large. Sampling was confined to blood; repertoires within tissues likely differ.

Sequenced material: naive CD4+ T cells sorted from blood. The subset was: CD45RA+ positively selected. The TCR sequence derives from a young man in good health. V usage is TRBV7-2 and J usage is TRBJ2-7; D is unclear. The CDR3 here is CASSLVAEQYF. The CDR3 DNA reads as TGTGCCAGCAGCTTAGTCGCCGAGCAGTACTTC. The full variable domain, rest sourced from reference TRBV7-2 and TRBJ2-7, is GAGVSQSPSNKVTEKGKDVELRCDPISGHTALYWYRQSLGQGLEFLIYFQGNSAPDKSGLPSDRFSAERTGGSVSTLTIQRTQQEDSAVYLCASSLVAEQYFGPGTRLTVT.